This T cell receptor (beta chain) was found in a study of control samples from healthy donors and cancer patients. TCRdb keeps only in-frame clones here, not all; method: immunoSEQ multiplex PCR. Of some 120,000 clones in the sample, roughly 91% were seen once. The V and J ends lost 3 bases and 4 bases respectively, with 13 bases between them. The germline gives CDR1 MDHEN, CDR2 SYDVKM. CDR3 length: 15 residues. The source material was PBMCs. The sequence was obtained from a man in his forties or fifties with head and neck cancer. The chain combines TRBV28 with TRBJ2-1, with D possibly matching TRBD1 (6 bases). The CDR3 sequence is CASSFRGRGYNEQFF. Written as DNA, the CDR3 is TGTGCCAGCAGTTTCAGGGGTAGGGGTTACAATGAGCAGTTCTTC.